One sample yielded the 2 T cell receptor beta chains listed below, sequenced in a study of T cells after yellow fever vaccination. A single record per CDR3 protein comes from TCRdb applying MiXCR to the 5' RACE reads. The sample shows approximately 340,000 distinct CDR3 sequences, 8.7% of them seen only once. The source was PBMCs, collected on the day of the first yellow fever vaccination. The receptor source for this set is a man aged 18-30 years who received the YFV17D yellow fever vaccine.

A few counts support this clonotype. This chain uses TRBV5-6 with TRBJ2-7; D is uncertain. Trimming shortened V by 0 bases and J by 5 bases, and 12 bases separated the two germline ends. CDR1 is SGHDT, CDR2 YYEEEE, per germline. The CDR3 has 14 residues. The CDR3 protein is CASSLASRWDEQYF. CDR3 nucleotides: TGTGCCAGCAGCTTGGCTAGTAGGTGGGACGAGCAGTACTTC.

In this sample, this clonotype turned up a few times. This chain connects TRBV19 to TRBJ2-2; no firm D call. CDR3 length: 14 amino acids. CDR1 is LNHDA, CDR2 SQIVND, per germline (reference sequence). V was shortened by 7 bases and J by 4 bases, with 13 bases between the two germline ends. CDR3: CASNLKISTGELFF. CDR3 sequence (DNA): TGTGCCAGTAACCTAAAGATCAGCACCGGGGAGCTGTTTTTT.